These 25 T cell receptor beta chains were sequenced from one sample in a study of brain T cells in children with intractable seizures. Method: immunoSEQ multiplex PCR; TCRdb's copy keeps in-frame clones and lacks some. Found here are 100,000 to 120,000 clones, 90% to 95% of them singletons; the top ten hold more than 3%. The sample was peripheral blood, taken at surgery. The origin of the receptors is a boy under two years old with hemimegalencephaly and intractable seizures.

V gene TRBV20-1 combines with J gene TRBJ2-3; either TRBD1 or TRBD2 may fit D (6 bases each). This CDR3 has 14 residues. V was cut by 3 bases and J by 0 bases, with 10 bases left in between. Germline loops: CDR1 DFQATT, CDR2 SNEGSKA (reference sequence). The CDR3 is CSASRGVSTDTQYF. The CDR3 DNA sequence: TGCAGTGCTAGTAGGGGGGTTAGCACAGATACGCAGTATTTT.

The CDR3 region is CASSERTHSYNEQFF. The CDR3 DNA is TGCGCCAGCAGTGAACGGACCCACTCCTACAATGAGCAGTTCTTC. The V gene is TRBV10-2, the J gene TRBJ2-1, with D hard to call. V was shortened by 3 bases and J by 0 bases, with 9 bases between the two germline ends. CDR1 is WSHSY, CDR2 SAAADI, per germline. This CDR3 has 15 residues.

The J gene is TRBJ2-1, the V gene TRBV28; 7 bases fit TRBD2. V dropped 5 bases and J dropped 9; count of bases not matched to a gene: 16. CDR3 length: 16 residues. Germline CDR1 reads MDHEN; CDR2 reads SYDVKM. The DNA of the CDR3 is TGTGCCAGCAGTCTGATGACTAGCTCATTATCGGGTGAGCAGTTCTTC. This sequence encodes CASSLMTSSLSGEQFF.

This rearrangement joins TRBV7-6 to TRBJ2-2; 9 nucleotides line up with TRBD2. Trimming cost V 5 bases and J 5 bases; bases outside gene matches: 6. CDR1 is SGHVS and CDR2 is FNYEAQ in the germline V gene. The CDR3 covers 15 residues. The CDR3 spells CASSLGTSITGELFF. In nucleotides, the CDR3 is TGTGCCAGCAGCCTCGGGACTAGCATAACCGGGGAGCTGTTTTTT.

This chain uses TRBV19 with TRBJ1-1; possibly TRBD1 for D (5 bases). Germline V lookup: CDR1 LNHDA, CDR2 SQIVND (reference sequence). V lost 9 bases and J 0 bases, leaving 23 bases between the germline ends. The CDR3 has 17 residues. The CDR3, as DNA: TGTGCCAGCACCACCGCAAGGGGAGGGGACCTGAACACTGAAGCTTTCTTT. Encoded protein: CASTTARGGDLNTEAFF.

This chain connects TRBV21-1 to TRBJ2-7; the table's D call of TRBD2 was not tested on the DNA. TRBV21-1 is marked as a pseudogene. The CDR3 consists of 11 residues. This chain's CDR3 is CASSRAHEQYF. DNA of the CDR3: TGTGCCAGCAGCCGCGCCCACGAGCAGTACTTC.

This chain uses TRBV5-1 with TRBJ2-1, with 13 bases identical to TRBD2. Looked up from germline, CDR1 is SGHRS and CDR2 is YFSETQ. This CDR3 comprises 15 residues. The V segment lost 0 bases and the J segment 14 bases; nucleotides outside the gene matches: 8. CDR3 nucleotide sequence: TGCGCCAGCAGCTTGGGGACTAGCGGGAGTAGGTCGGAGTTCTTC. Its protein is CASSLGTSGSRSEFF.

The chain couples TRBV12-5 to TRBJ2-1, with 9 nucleotides matching TRBD2. Germline V gives CDR1 LGHNT, CDR2 FRNRAP. The junction had 3 bases not matched to a gene; V was cut back by 2 bases and J by 10 bases. This CDR3 contains 13 residues. This CDR3 reads CASGLLLAGEQFF. CDR3 nucleotides: TGTGCTAGTGGTTTGCTCCTAGCGGGAGAGCAGTTCTTC.

The chain combines TRBV6-5 with TRBJ1-2, with D unresolved. Trimming took off 2 bases at V and 1 base at J, with 5 bases between the two ends. The CDR3 sequence is 13 residues long. CDR1 and CDR2 from the germline V gene are MNHEY and SVGAGI. In DNA form, the CDR3 reads TGTGCCAGCAGTTACACGAGTAACTATGGCTACACCTTC. Protein product: CASSYTSNYGYTF.

CDR3 coding DNA: TGTGCCAGCAGTTTTATGATCAGGGAACACGAAAACATTCAGTACTTC. Translating gives CASSFMIREHENIQYF. The V call is TRBV28, the J call TRBJ2-4, with D perhaps matching TRBD1 (5 bases). Trimming left V 3 bases short and J 5 bases short, with 17 bases between. Per the germline V gene, CDR1 is MDHEN and CDR2 is SYDVKM. This CDR3 has 16 amino acids.

This chain joins TRBV6-2 or TRBV6-3 and TRBJ2-3, with TRBD2 as a possible D gene (6 bases). This CDR3 contains 15 residues. The germline V gene has CDR1 MNHEY and CDR2 SVGEGT. Trimming removed 5 bases at V and 7 bases at J, with 19 bases between. The CDR3 nucleotides are TGTGCCAGCAGTGGTCCTAGCGAACCCTTGAATACGCAGTATTTT. This gives the protein CASSGPSEPLNTQYF.

The V call is TRBV3-1 (or the pseudogene TRBV3-2), the J call TRBJ2-2; 10 bases match TRBD2. This CDR3 is built from 16 residues. Trimming cost V 5 bases and J 3 bases; bases outside gene matches: 6. Germline loops: CDR1 LGHDT, CDR2 YNNKEL (reference sequence). DNA for the CDR3: TGTGCCAGCAGCGGAAGAGCGGGAGGGGACACCGGGGAGCTGTTTTTT. Encoded protein: CASSGRAGGDTGELFF.

The V and J genes are TRBV27 and TRBJ1-6; a possible D gene is TRBD1 (5 bases). V was trimmed by 3 bases and J by 9 bases, leaving 12 bases between them. Germline lookup yields CDR1 MNHEY and CDR2 SMNVEV (reference sequence). CDR3 length: 14 amino acids. The CDR3 nucleotides read TGTGCCAGCAGTTTTGGTTTGGGGGGTTCACCCCTCCACTTT. Its protein product is CASSFGLGGSPLHF.

This clone was observed once. The chain employs TRBV5-6 and TRBJ1-2; TRBD1 agrees at 10 bases. This CDR3 spans 16 amino acids. V shed 2 bases and J 8 bases; nucleotides not matched to a gene: 12. The germline gives CDR1 SGHDT, CDR2 YYEEEE. The DNA of the CDR3 is TGTGCCAGCAGCTTCCGGACAGGGGGGCCCTGGAGCGGCTACACCTTC. As protein: CASSFRTGGPWSGYTF.

The chain joins TRBV4-3 to TRBJ1-2; D is unclear. This CDR3 region has 13 residues. Trimming took off 1 base at V and 4 bases at J, with 7 bases between the two ends. CDR1 is LGHNA and CDR2 is YSLEER in the germline V gene. The CDR3 is CASSQGSAYGYTF. CDR3 nucleotides: TGCGCCAGCAGCCAAGGATCCGCCTATGGCTACACCTTC.

The V gene is TRBV28, the J gene TRBJ2-7; no reliable D call. The germline V and J ends were trimmed by 6 bases and 1 base, with 10 bases remaining between them. CDR3 length: 13 amino acids. Germline assignment: CDR1 MDHEN and CDR2 SYDVKM. The CDR3 DNA sequence: TGTGCCAGCAGGCGACGAGGTTCCTACGAGCAGTACTTC. It yields the protein CASRRRGSYEQYF.

The V gene is TRBV28, the J gene TRBJ1-1; D unresolved. The CDR3 extends over 15 amino acids. V gave up 3 bases and J gave up 2 bases, with 13 bases separating them. CDR1 and CDR2 (germline): MDHEN, SYDVKM. DNA of the CDR3: TGTGCCAGCAGTTTTCGGACGCCCGCAAACACTGAAGCTTTCTTT. Amino acid sequence: CASSFRTPANTEAFF.

DNA of the CDR3: TGCACCAGCAGCCAAGATAAGCGGGCGGACGAGCAGTACTTC. Its protein is CTSSQDKRADEQYF. The rearrangement uses TRBV1 and TRBJ2-7; TRBD2 reflects the table's D call only, with no check against the DNA. TRBV1 is tagged as a pseudogene. The CDR3 totals 14 residues.

This clone appeared once. The gene calls are TRBV6-1 and TRBJ1-1; 8 nucleotides match TRBD1. Trimming cost V 6 bases and J 4 bases; bases outside gene matches: 10. Germline V gene sequence: CDR1 MNHNS, CDR2 SASEGT. This CDR3 comprises 15 residues. The CDR3 protein is CASRDVPGGGTEAFF. The CDR3 DNA reads as TGTGCCAGCAGGGATGTCCCAGGGGGCGGCACTGAAGCTTTCTTT.

The chain joins TRBV30 to TRBJ2-5; tentative D call: TRBD2 (6 bases). The CDR3 loop spans 17 amino acids. The V end was cut by 1 base, the J end by 1 base, with 19 bases between. The V gene's germline CDR1 is GTSNPN and CDR2 SVGIG (reference sequence). As DNA, the CDR3 is TGTGCCTGGAGTGATCCGGGAGCCCCTTTTATCCAAGAGACCCAGTACTTC. Protein: CAWSDPGAPFIQETQYF.

J is TRBJ1-1 and V is TRBV30, with D unclear. Germline V gene data show CDR1 as GTSNPN and CDR2 as SVGIG (reference sequence). The CDR3 sequence is 13 residues long. With 0 bases removed from V and 1 base from J, the gap between germline ends came to 6 bases. The CDR3 bases are TGTGCCTGGAGTGTTAGGCCGAACACTGAAGCTTTCTTT. It translates to CAWSVRPNTEAFF. Using reference TRBV30 and TRBJ1-1 for the parts outside the CDR3, the full variable domain is SQTIHQWPATLVQPVGSPLSLECTVEGTSNPNLYWYRQAAGRGLQLLFYSVGIGQISSEVPQNLSASRPQDRQFILSSKKLLLSDSGFYLCAWSVRPNTEAFFGQGTRLTVV.

This sequence joins TRBV18 and TRBJ2-3; maybe TRBD2 (5 bases). CDR1 and CDR2 (germline): KGHSH, LQKENI. Trimming removed 6 bases from V and 4 bases from J, with 20 bases in between. The CDR3 has 16 residues. The CDR3 here is CASSPLGGRDADTQYF. CDR3 DNA sequence: TGTGCCAGCTCCCCGTTAGGTGGGAGAGACGCAGATACGCAGTATTTT. The variable domain in full, with the rest retrieved from reference TRBV18 and TRBJ2-3, is NAGVMQNPRHLVRRRGQEARLRCSPMKGHSHVYWYRQLPEEGLKFMVYLQKENIIDESGMPKERFSAEFPKEGPSILRIQQVVRGDSAAYFCASSPLGGRDADTQYFGPGTRLTVL.

The J gene is TRBJ1-1, the V gene TRBV27; D perhaps matches TRBD1 (5 bases). The CDR3 contains 15 residues. With 7 bases removed from V and 0 bases from J, the gap between germline ends came to 15 bases. The germline V gene has CDR1 MNHEY and CDR2 SMNVEV (reference sequence). In DNA form, the CDR3 reads TGTGCCAGCACCCAAGGGGTATGGGTGAACACTGAAGCTTTCTTT. Protein: CASTQGVWVNTEAFF.

This chain uses TRBV5-4 with TRBJ1-1, with D hard to call. Trimming took 0 bases from V and 1 from J, leaving 10 bases between them. CDR1 and CDR2 (germline): SGHNT, YYREEE (reference sequence). This CDR3 comprises 15 residues. This CDR3 reads CASSLEAARNTEAFF. The DNA of the CDR3 is TGTGCCAGCAGCTTGGAGGCAGCTCGGAACACTGAAGCTTTCTTT.

The CDR3 sequence: CASSFRAAKQYF. The CDR3, as DNA: TGTGCCAGCAGTTTTAGGGCGGCCAAGCAGTACTTC. J is TRBJ2-7 and V is TRBV28; D is unclear. The V and J ends lost 3 bases and 8 bases respectively, with 11 bases between them. Germline V gene data show CDR1 as MDHEN and CDR2 as SYDVKM. CDR3 length equals 12 residues.